This T cell receptor beta chain is drawn from a study of T cells after posttransplantation cyclophosphamide. The method was immunoSEQ multiplex PCR; TCRdb's version includes in-frame clones alone and lacks a portion of them. The repertoire includes fewer than 60,000 clones, 90% to 95% of them detected once, and 2.5% to 3.5% sits in the top ten. This related bone marrow graft donor gave peripheral blood on the day of marrow donation. Whole-study results and caveats: Later blood repertoires were often dominated by clones from the donor CD8+ memory compartment.

Points on this clone: No antigen is known for it.

From germline, CDR1 is SGHTA and CDR2 FQGNSA. V lost 5 bases and J 4 bases, leaving 12 bases between the germline ends. The CDR3 loop spans 14 amino acids. Sequencing was performed on PBMCs. The clonotype originates from a woman under 40 in good health and a related stem cell transplant donor. The chain carries TRBV7-2 and TRBJ2-1; D perhaps matches TRBD2 (7 bases). The CDR3 is CASSREGGYNEQFF. As DNA, the CDR3 is TGTGCCAGCAGCAGGGAGGGGGGGTACAATGAGCAGTTCTTC.